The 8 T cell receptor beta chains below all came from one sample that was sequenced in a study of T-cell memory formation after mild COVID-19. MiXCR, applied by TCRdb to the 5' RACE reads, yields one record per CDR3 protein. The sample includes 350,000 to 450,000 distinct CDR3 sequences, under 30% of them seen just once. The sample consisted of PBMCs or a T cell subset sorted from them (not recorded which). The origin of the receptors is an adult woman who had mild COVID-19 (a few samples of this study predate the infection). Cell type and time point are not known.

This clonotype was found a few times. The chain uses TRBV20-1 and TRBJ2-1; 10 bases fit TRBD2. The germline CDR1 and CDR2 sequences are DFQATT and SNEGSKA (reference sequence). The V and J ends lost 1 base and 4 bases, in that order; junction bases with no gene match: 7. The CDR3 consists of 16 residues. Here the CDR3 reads CSARVSSGSWYNEQFF. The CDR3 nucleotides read TGCAGTGCTAGAGTCTCTAGCGGGAGTTGGTACAATGAGCAGTTCTTC.

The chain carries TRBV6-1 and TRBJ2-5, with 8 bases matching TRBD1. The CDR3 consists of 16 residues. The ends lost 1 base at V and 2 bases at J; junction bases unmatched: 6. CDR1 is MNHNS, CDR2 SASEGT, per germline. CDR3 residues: CASSEGGTGPQETQYF. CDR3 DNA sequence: TGTGCCAGCAGTGAAGGGGGGACAGGTCCTCAAGAGACCCAGTACTTC.

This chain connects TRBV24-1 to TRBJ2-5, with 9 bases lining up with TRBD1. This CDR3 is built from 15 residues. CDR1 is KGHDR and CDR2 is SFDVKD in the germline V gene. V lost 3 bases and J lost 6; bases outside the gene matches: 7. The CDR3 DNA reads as TGTGCCACCAGTGATCCAGGACAGGGGCTGAAGACCCAGTACTTC. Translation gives CATSDPGQGLKTQYF.

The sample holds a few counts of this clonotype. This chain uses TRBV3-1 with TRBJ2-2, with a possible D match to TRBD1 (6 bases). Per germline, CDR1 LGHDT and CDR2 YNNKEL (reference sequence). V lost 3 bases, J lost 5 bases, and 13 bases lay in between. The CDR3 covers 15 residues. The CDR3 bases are TGTGCCAGCAGCCATGACCAGGGGCGGACCGGGGAGCTGTTTTTT. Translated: CASSHDQGRTGELFF.

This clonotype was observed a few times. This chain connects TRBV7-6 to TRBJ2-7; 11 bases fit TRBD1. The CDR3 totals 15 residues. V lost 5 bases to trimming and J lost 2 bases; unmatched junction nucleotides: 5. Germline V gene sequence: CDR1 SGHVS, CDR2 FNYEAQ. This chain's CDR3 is CASSPGQGAPYEQYF. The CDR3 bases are TGTGCCAGCAGCCCAGGACAGGGGGCTCCCTACGAGCAGTACTTC.

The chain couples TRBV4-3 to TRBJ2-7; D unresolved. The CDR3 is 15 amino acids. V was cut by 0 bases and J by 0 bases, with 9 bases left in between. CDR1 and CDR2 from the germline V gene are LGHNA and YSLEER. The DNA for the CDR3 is TGCGCCAGCAGCCAAGATTTGGTCTTCTCCTACGAGCAGTACTTC. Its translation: CASSQDLVFSYEQYF.

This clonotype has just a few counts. The DNA for the CDR3 is TGTGCCAGCGGCTCGACAGGGAGGTCGGGGGAGCTGTTTTTT. Protein sequence: CASGSTGRSGELFF. The chain has TRBV6-2 or TRBV6-3 and TRBJ2-2, with D perhaps TRBD1 (7 bases). CDR3 length: 14 amino acids. The germline V gene encodes CDR1 MNHEY and CDR2 SVGEGT. The V end lost 8 bases, the J end lost 8 bases, and 18 bases lay between the germline ends.

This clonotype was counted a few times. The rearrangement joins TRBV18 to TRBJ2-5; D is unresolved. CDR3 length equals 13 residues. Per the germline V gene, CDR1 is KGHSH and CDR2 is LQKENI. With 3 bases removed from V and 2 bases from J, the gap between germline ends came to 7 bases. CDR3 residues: CASSPTVQETQYF. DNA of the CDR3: TGTGCCAGCTCACCCACCGTACAAGAGACCCAGTACTTC.